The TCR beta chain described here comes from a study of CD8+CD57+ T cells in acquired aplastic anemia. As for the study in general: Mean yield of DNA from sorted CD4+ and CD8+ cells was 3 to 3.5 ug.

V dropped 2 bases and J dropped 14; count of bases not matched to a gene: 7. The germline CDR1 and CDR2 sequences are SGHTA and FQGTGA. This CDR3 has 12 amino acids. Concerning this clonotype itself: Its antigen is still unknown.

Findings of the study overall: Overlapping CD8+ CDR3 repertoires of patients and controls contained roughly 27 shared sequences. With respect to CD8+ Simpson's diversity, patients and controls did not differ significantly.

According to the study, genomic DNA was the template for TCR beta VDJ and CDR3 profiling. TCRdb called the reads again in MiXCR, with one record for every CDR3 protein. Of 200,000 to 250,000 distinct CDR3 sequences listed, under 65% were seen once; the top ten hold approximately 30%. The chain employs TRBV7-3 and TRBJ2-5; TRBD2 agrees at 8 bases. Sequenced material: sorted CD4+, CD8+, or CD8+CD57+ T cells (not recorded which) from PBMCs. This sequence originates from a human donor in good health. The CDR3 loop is CASSLAGGPSYF. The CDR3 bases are TGTGCCAGCAGCTTAGCGGGGGGACCGAGCTACTTC.